These T cell receptor beta chains were read from a single sample in a study of blood T cells in healthy people across ages. TCRdb re-derived calls from the 5' RACE reads in MiXCR, one entry per CDR3 protein. This table has roughly 800,000 distinct CDR3 sequences, 36% appearing once. Sequencing was done on a sample of blood. These receptor sequences come from a man between 18 and 35 years old in good health. The CDR3 runs from the conserved cysteine through the conserved F or W. The D gene is left open where the match is weak. Size values are once, few and many counts, or a class for expanded clones, and some rows have none.

>TRBD1|TRBJ2-1|-|TRBV18
TGTGCCAGCTCACTCGGACAGGGGGATAGGGAGCAGTTCTTC
CASSLGQGDREQFF
>-|TRBJ1-5|-|TRBV18
TGTGCCAGCCCACCAGGCGCGGATAGCAATCAGCCCCAGCATTTT
CASPPGADSNQPQHF
>TRBD1|TRBJ2-1|-|TRBV4-1
TGCGCCAGCAGCCAAGAACCGCCAGGGGGTAGCAAGTTCTTC
CASSQEPPGGSKFF
>-|TRBJ2-1|many|TRBV24-1
TGTGCCACCAGTGATTCGAAAGGGAGCTCCTACAATGAGCAGTTCTTC
CATSDSKGSSYNEQFF
>-|TRBJ1-1|few|TRBV6-6
TGTGCCAGCATCAACGGTGGGCAGCTTGAAGCTTTCTTT
CASINGGQLEAFF
>-|TRBJ1-1|-|TRBV5-1
TGCGCCAGCAGCCCTGGGACGACCCAACGGAACACTGAAGCTTTCTTT
CASSPGTTQRNTEAFF
>-|TRBJ2-5|-|TRBV28
TGTGCCAGCACCCTGGGGGGCAGGGTCCAAGAGACCCAGTACTTC
CASTLGGRVQETQYF
>TRBD1|TRBJ2-5|-|TRBV11-1
TGTGCCAGCAGCCAATCCCGTGTGGGACAGGGGGTAAGCTCCTACAATGAGCAGTACTTC
CASSQSRVGQGVSSYNEQYF
>TRBD1|TRBJ1-5|few|TRBV4-3
TGCGCCAGCAGCAAAGACAGGGAGTGGAATCAGCCCCAGCATTTT
CASSKDREWNQPQHF
>TRBD2|TRBJ2-3|-|TRBV2
TGTGCCAGCAGTGAGAACTCGGCTCTAGCGGGGGACTTGGGAAATACGCAGTATTTT
CASSENSALAGDLGNTQYF
>-|TRBJ1-2|many|TRBV7-2
TGTGCCAGCAGCCGGACGTATGGCTACACCTTC
CASSRTYGYTF
>-|TRBJ1-1|-|TRBV11-2
TGTGCCAGCAGCTTGGCGGGGGGCTGGGACACTGAAGCTTTCTTT
CASSLAGGWDTEAFF
>-|TRBJ2-1|many|TRBV7-8
TGTGCCAGCAGCCTCGGGGCGGATGGGATGGATGAGCAGTTCTTC
CASSLGADGMDEQFF
>TRBD2|TRBJ2-3|-|TRBV5-1
TGCGCCAGCAGCTCTGTAGCGGGGGAAGACTATAATACGCAGTATTTT
CASSSVAGEDYNTQYF
>TRBD2|TRBJ2-3|few|TRBV10-3
TGTGCCATCAGTGAGTGGAAGCGGGGGGGCGCAGATACGCAGTATTTT
CAISEWKRGGADTQYF
>-|TRBJ1-1|-|TRBV10-3
TGTGCCACCTCGGGGGCTCCTACGGCGAACACTGAAGCTTTCTTT
CATSGAPTANTEAFF
>TRBD2|TRBJ2-3|few|TRBV12-3/TRBV12-4
TGTGCCAGCAGCCTCCTACTAGCGGGGGGTCTCGATACGCAGTATTTT
CASSLLLAGGLDTQYF
>-|TRBJ2-7|-|TRBV20-1
TGCAGTGCTAGAGCGGTCAGCTCCTACGAGCAGTACTTC
CSARAVSSYEQYF
>-|TRBJ2-3|few|TRBV12-3/TRBV12-4
TGTGCCAGCAGTTTGGCCGGGGACCCCACAGATACGCAGTATTTT
CASSLAGDPTDTQYF
>-|TRBJ2-7|few|TRBV7-2
TGTGCCAGCAGCCCCCGGTCAGGGACCTCCACCTACGAGCAGTACTTC
CASSPRSGTSTYEQYF
>-|TRBJ2-3|few|TRBV6-5
TGTGCCAGCAGTCCCCACCTTCGCACAGATACGCAGTATTTT
CASSPHLRTDTQYF
>-|TRBJ1-1|few|TRBV2
TGTGCCAGCATTATCGGCAGGGCCCAGGTGAACACTGAGGCTTTCTTT
CASIIGRAQVNTEAFF
>-|TRBJ2-4|-|TRBV20-1
TGCAGTGCTAGGCCACTTGGACCGGGGGCGGCAGACATTCAGTACTTC
CSARPLGPGAADIQYF
>TRBD1|TRBJ1-2|many|TRBV6-5
TGTGCCAGCAGCGGACAGGGGCTTGGCTACACCTTC
CASSGQGLGYTF
>-|TRBJ1-6|-|TRBV6-6
TGTGCCAGCAGTTACCTTTCGCGGAGCTCCTATAATTCACCCCTCCACTTT
CASSYLSRSSYNSPLHF
>-|TRBJ2-3|-|TRBV11-2
TGTGCCAGCAGACCTGCCAGGGCACCCAGGGGCACAGATACGCAGTATTTT
CASRPARAPRGTDTQYF
>TRBD2|TRBJ2-7|few|TRBV6-5
TGTGCCAGCAGTTACTCTAGCGGGGGGGGCAATGAGCAGTACTTC
CASSYSSGGGNEQYF
>TRBD1|TRBJ2-7|-|TRBV20-1
TGCAGTGCTAGGGACCCCGGGACAGGGCCCTACGAGCAGTACTTC
CSARDPGTGPYEQYF
>TRBD1|TRBJ1-3|-|TRBV2
TGTGCCACCAACGCCGGGACAGGGTCTGGAAACACCATATATTTT
CATNAGTGSGNTIYF
>-|TRBJ2-6|many|TRBV12-3/TRBV12-4
TGCGCCAGCAGCCTTAGCTCTGGGGCCAACGTCCTGACTTTC
CASSLSSGANVLTF
>TRBD1|TRBJ1-5|-|TRBV5-6
TGTGCCAGCAGCTTCAGGGACAGGGGGAGCCAGCCCCAGCATTTT
CASSFRDRGSQPQHF
>TRBD1|TRBJ2-7|-|TRBV10-3
TGTGCCATCAGTGCCGACAGGGGGTATGGAAATGAGCAGTACTTC
CAISADRGYGNEQYF
>TRBD2|TRBJ2-7|-|TRBV20-1
TGCAGTGCTAGAGATCCCGCCGGCGGGGGAGACTACAATGAGCAGTACTTC
CSARDPAGGGDYNEQYF
>-|TRBJ2-2|-|TRBV15
TGTGCCACCACGGGGGTAGCTTTCACCGGGGAGCTGTTTTTT
CATTGVAFTGELFF
>-|TRBJ2-1|-|TRBV27
TGTGCCAGCAGTATCCTAGCCCGGAGAGACAATGAGCAGTTCTTC
CASSILARRDNEQFF